Following are 8 T cell receptor beta chains from one sample sequenced in a study of regulatory T cells in long-lasting Graves disease (dated by TCRdb to about 2021). The time point label on this specimen signifies: newly diagnosed GD, antithyroid drugs for less than 3 months. For both TCR sequencing and RNA sequencing, RNA was extracted from PBMCs in TRIzol. The method was multiplex PCR. The listed sequencing device is Illumina HiSeq 4000. To build TCR beta libraries, CDR3 regions were amplified by Arm-PCR using iRepertoire HTBI primers. TCRdb cleaned the public reads at Q25 with fastp, built clones with MiXCR and kept in-frame beta chains. Identical CDR3 protein sequences are pooled into one entry, listed with their most common genes and DNA. For this sample the table gives hundreds of thousands of distinct CDR3 sequences, of which 15% were detected only once. 20% to 25% of the sample rests with the top ten.

This material consisted of peripheral blood mononuclear cells (PBMCs), taken at new diagnosis, from a patient treated with antithyroid drugs. Every receptor here comes from a female donor with Graves disease.

In this sample, this clonotype turned up many times. The V gene is TRBV7-9, the J gene TRBJ2-7; D may be TRBD1 (5 bases). Germline CDR1 and CDR2: SEHNR and FQNEAQ (reference sequence). The V end was cut by 10 bases, the J end by 6 bases, with 16 bases between. CDR3 length equals 12 residues. For the CDR3, the DNA is TGTGCCACCAGGGATCTTGGGTTCGAGCAGTACTTC. Translation gives CATRDLGFEQYF.

This clonotype has a count of ten or more. This chain links TRBV2 with TRBJ1-2; unclear D gene. CDR3 size: 11 residues. CDR1 is SNHLY, CDR2 FYNNEI, per germline. Trimming cost V 11 bases and J 4 bases, with 11 bases left between them. The DNA for the CDR3 is TGTGCCGGGCAGCTTACCTATGGCTACACCTTC. This codes for CAGQLTYGYTF. The variable domain in full, completed from reference TRBV2 and TRBJ1-2, reads EPEVTQTPSHQVTQMGQEVILRCVPISNHLYFYWYRQILGQKVEFLVSFYNNEISEKSEIFDDQFSVERPDGSNFTLKIRSTKLEDSAMYFCAGQLTYGYTFGSGTRLTVV.

This clonotype has ten or more counts. This chain uses TRBV7-9 with TRBJ2-1, with D possibly matching TRBD1 (6 bases). Trimming stripped 11 bases from V and 1 base from J, with 12 bases between. CDR1 is SEHNR and CDR2 is FQNEAQ in the germline V gene (reference sequence). The CDR3 runs to 13 residues. CDR3 bases: TGTGCCGGTGGCAGGGGATCCTACAATGAGCAGTTCTTC. This gives the protein CAGGRGSYNEQFF.

This clonotype was observed at least ten times. V usage is TRBV7-3 and J usage is TRBJ1-6; 12 bases are a match to TRBD1. CDR1 is SGHTA and CDR2 is FQGTGA in the germline V gene. The CDR3 runs to 14 residues. V was clipped by 2 bases and J by 10 bases; unmatched bases: 0. CDR3 nucleotide sequence: TGTGCCAGCAGCTTAGGGACAGGGGGCTCACCCCTCCACTTT. Protein sequence: CASSLGTGGSPLHF.

This clonotype was picked up many times. J is TRBJ2-5 and V is TRBV11-2; the D gene is possibly TRBD2 (6 bases). There are 13 residues in the CDR3. The germline V gene has CDR1 SGHAT and CDR2 FQNNGV. V was cut by 5 bases and J by 8 bases, with 15 bases left in between. CDR3 residues: CASSPGDMGTQYF. CDR3 coding DNA: TGTGCCAGCAGCCCGGGGGATATGGGCACCCAGTACTTC.

This clonotype was observed at least ten times. The chain carries TRBV7-2 and TRBJ2-7; 7 nucleotides line up with TRBD1. From germline, CDR1 is SGHTA and CDR2 FQGNSA. The CDR3 is 14 amino acids. The junction had 4 bases not matched to a gene; V was cut back by 5 bases and J by 0 bases. The CDR3 nucleotides are TGTGCCAGCAGCCTGGGACAGAGCTCCTACGAGCAGTACTTC. Its translation is CASSLGQSSYEQYF.

This clonotype was seen at least ten times. The chain employs TRBV28 and TRBJ2-7; TRBD1 might be the D (6 bases). The germline CDR1 and CDR2 sequences are MDHEN and SYDVKM. The CDR3 is 15 amino acids. Trimming left V 5 bases short and J 1 base short, with 15 bases between. The CDR3 reads CASSGYGTKSYEQYF. The CDR3 DNA reads as TGTGCCAGCAGTGGGTACGGGACAAAATCCTACGAGCAGTACTTC.

At least ten counts were recorded for this clonotype. V usage is TRBV14 and J usage is TRBJ1-2; 9 nucleotides line up with TRBD1. Germline V gives CDR1 SGHDN, CDR2 FVKESK. With V trimmed by 4 bases and J by 6 bases, 3 bases remained unmatched. The CDR3 is made up of 13 amino acids. The CDR3: CASSPRTGDGYTF. CDR3 DNA: TGTGCCAGCAGCCCCCGGACAGGGGATGGCTACACCTTC.